One sample yielded the 6 T cell receptor beta chains listed below, sequenced in a study of cytomegalovirus exposure and HLA in healthy donors. PCR employed 60 Vbeta and 13 Jbeta primers. Sequencing used immunoSEQ multiplex PCR; TCRdb keeps in-frame clones, though not all of them. The table shows some 130,000 clones, with around four fifths occurring only once. The sequenced sample consisted of PBMCs. The receptors come from a male donor in good health and CMV-seropositive.

The chain couples TRBV4-2 to TRBJ2-3; TRBD1 matches at 8 bases. CDR3 length: 16 residues. Losses at the gene ends were 5 bases for V and 6 bases for J; bases not matched to a gene: 13. Germline V lookup: CDR1 LGHNA, CDR2 YNFKEQ. CDR3 DNA: TGTGCCAGCAGCGCCCGACAGGGGCCCCCCCCCGATACGCAGTATTTT. It translates to CASSARQGPPPDTQYF.

The chain is built from TRBV12-5 and TRBJ2-7, with D perhaps matching TRBD1 (6 bases). CDR1 and CDR2 from the germline V gene are LGHNT and FRNRAP. Trimming pared 5 bases from V and 2 bases from J, leaving 19 bases between. The CDR3 contains 16 residues. The chain's CDR3 is CASGLRQGRGAYEQYF. CDR3 bases: TGTGCTAGTGGTCTGCGTCAGGGGAGAGGGGCCTACGAGCAGTACTTC.

This clone came up once. This chain joins TRBV7-9 and TRBJ2-4, with D tentatively TRBD1 (5 bases). V lost 4 bases to trimming and J lost 5 bases, with 12 bases between them. The CDR3 length is 14 residues. Germline V gene lookup returns CDR1 SEHNR and CDR2 FQNEAQ (reference sequence). The CDR3 DNA sequence: TGTGCCAGCAGCTCCACGCTAGGGGAAAACATTCAGTACTTC. This gives the protein CASSSTLGENIQYF.

About this clone: The junction shows a germline mismatch at one end, possibly a read error. V is TRBV7-9 and J is TRBJ2-5; D remains unclear. The CDR3 runs 10 residues. The germline CDR1 and CDR2 sequences are SEHNR and FQNEAQ (reference sequence). The CDR3 DNA follows: TGTGCCAGCAGCTTTGAGAGCCAGTACTTC. Translated: CASSFESQYF. Full variable domain (outside the CDR3, taken from reference TRBV7-9 and TRBJ2-5): DTGVSQNPRHKITKRGQNVTFRCDPISEHNRLYWYRQTLGQGPEFLTYFQNEAQLEKSRLLSDRFSAERPKGSFSTLEIQRTEQGDSAMYLCASSFESQYFGPGTRLLVL.

The CDR3 nucleotides read TGTGCCACCAGCCCCGGCAGGGGAGAGACCCAGTACTTC. Translated: CATSPGRGETQYF. The genes are TRBV15 and TRBJ2-5; perhaps TRBD1 as D (6 bases). The CDR3 is 13 residues long. The V gene's germline CDR1 is LNHNV and CDR2 YYDKDF (reference sequence). V was shortened by 5 bases and J by 4 bases, with 11 bases between the two germline ends.

Here the CDR3 DNA reads TGTGCCAGCAGCTTAGAAGGTGGAGGGGCCTACGAGCAGTACTTC. This codes for CASSLEGGGAYEQYF. The V call is TRBV7-3, the J call TRBJ2-7, with D tentatively TRBD2 (6 bases). Germline CDR1 and CDR2: SGHTA and FQGTGA. There are 15 residues in the CDR3. The V end lost 2 bases, the J end lost 2 bases, and 13 bases lay between the germline ends.